This TCR beta chain originates from a study of vaccination effects on CD4 cells after COVID-19. Of note for this clone: Antigen unknown.

V lost 4 bases, J lost 2 bases, and 5 bases stayed unmatched. Germline CDR1 reads MNHNS; CDR2 reads SASEGT. CDR3 length: 16 residues. Data came from immunoSEQ multiplex PCR; TCRdb stores just in-frame clones and leaves some out. Among more than 10,000 clones, around two thirds were seen once, and the ten largest hold approximately 31%. Pools of viral peptides were used by the ViraFEST assay to expand antigen-specific CD4+ T cells ahead of sequencing. CD4+ T cell isolation took place after 10 days of culture. Their SARS-CoV-2 infection, verified by PCR, occurred between March and December 2020. Every participant took two doses of the BNT162b2 or mRNA-1273 vaccine.

The V and J genes are TRBV6-1 and TRBJ2-6; 7 bases line up with TRBD2. The sequencing used CD4+ T cells from PBMCs cultured with HCoV-NL63 spike peptides, collected after COVID-19 vaccination. The sequence was obtained from a human donor who had a prior SARS-CoV-2 infection. This CDR3 is CASSVRGGAGANVLTF. The CDR3, as DNA: TGTGCCAGCAGTGTCCGGGGAGGGGCTGGGGCCAACGTCCTGACTTTC.